Below, 23 T cell receptor beta chains from the same sample are listed, as sequenced in a study of T cells in Graves' hyperthyroidism and ophthalmopathy (dated by TCRdb to between 2017 and 2020). The library relied on multiplex PCR. The sample was run on an Illumina HiSeq 2000. The TCR beta CDR3 regions were amplified from RNA transcripts. The first round of RT-PCR for the TCR CDR3 was performed with the HTBI primer set and the Qiagen OneStep RT-PCR kit. TCRdb passed the public sequencing reads through fastp at Q25 and MiXCR, retaining productive beta sequences. Entries are consolidated by CDR3 protein sequence, retaining the most common genes and DNA. This sample gives 220,000 or so distinct CDR3 sequences in total; roughly 15% of them show up just once. The ten largest account for 28% of the sample. The source material was blood. The receptors were gathered from a woman under 30 with Graves' ophthalmopathy.

The chain uses TRBV6-4 and TRBJ2-3; TRBD2 agrees at 12 bases. The V gene's germline CDR1 is MRHNA and CDR2 SNTAGT. This CDR3 has 15 amino acids. J gave up 2 bases and V 6 bases, and 3 bases lay outside the gene matches. The CDR3 here is CASSASGRATDTQYF. The CDR3, as DNA: TGTGCCAGCAGCGCTAGCGGGAGGGCCACAGATACGCAGTATTTT.

This sequence joins TRBV12-3 or TRBV12-4 and TRBJ2-1, with 12 bases identical to TRBD1. The CDR3 extends over 19 amino acids. Trimming took 9 bases from V and 0 from J; bases not matched to a gene: 15. The CDR3 region is CASLGTGGPSGTSYNEQFF. The CDR3 bases are TGTGCCAGTCTTGGGACAGGGGGCCCTAGCGGGACCTCCTACAATGAGCAGTTCTTC.

This clonotype was recorded many times. Here the CDR3 DNA reads TGTGCCAGCAGCTCCTCCGGGGGAACAACTAATGAAAAACTGTTTTTT. Translation: CASSSSGGTTNEKLFF. This chain links TRBV7-9 with TRBJ1-4, with D perhaps matching TRBD1 (5 bases). Germline V CDR1 and CDR2: SEHNR, FQNEAQ (reference sequence). The CDR3 totals 16 residues. Deletions cut 4 bases from V and 0 bases from J, with 12 bases between.

This clonotype was counted at least ten times. V is TRBV6-1 and J is TRBJ2-7; unclear D gene. This CDR3 region has 11 residues. The V end lost 4 bases, the J end lost 3 bases, and 4 bases lay between the germline ends. Germline V gives CDR1 MNHNS, CDR2 SASEGT. The CDR3 reads CASSVDYEQYF. As DNA, the CDR3 is TGTGCCAGCAGTGTCGACTACGAGCAGTACTTC.

The CDR3 protein is CSAPLQGGEAFF. The DNA for the CDR3 is TGCAGTGCTCCGTTACAGGGGGGAGAAGCTTTCTTT. The rearrangement joins TRBV20-1 to TRBJ1-1, with 8 bases lining up with TRBD1. This CDR3 has 12 amino acids. Germline-derived CDR1 and CDR2 are DFQATT and SNEGSKA (reference sequence). Trimming removed 5 bases from V and 8 bases from J; junction bases left unmatched: 7.

This clonotype was seen at least ten times. The chain is built from TRBV14 and TRBJ2-3; the match to TRBD2 covers 15 bases. V lost 6 bases to trimming and J lost 3 bases; unmatched junction nucleotides: 13. The CDR3 extends over 19 amino acids. Germline loops: CDR1 SGHDN, CDR2 FVKESK. CDR3 sequence reads: CASSHSGLAGGYTTDTQYF. In nucleotides, the CDR3 is TGTGCCAGCAGTCACTCCGGACTAGCGGGAGGGTACACGACAGATACGCAGTATTTT.

This clonotype was seen many times. The chain joins TRBV28 to TRBJ1-2; D is ambiguous. The ends were cut back, 8 bases at V and 8 bases at J, with 21 bases in the middle. This CDR3 spans 14 amino acids. Germline V gene lookup returns CDR1 MDHEN and CDR2 SYDVKM. In nucleotides, the CDR3 is TGTGCCAGCTCCCTGGTCCGGGGTACAATGGGCTACACCTTC. Protein sequence: CASSLVRGTMGYTF.

The chain joins TRBV7-6 to TRBJ2-2, with D uncertain. Trimming took 1 base from V and 2 from J, leaving 8 bases between them. The CDR3 contains 15 residues. The germline CDR1 and CDR2 sequences are SGHVS and FNYEAQ. CDR3 region: CASSLDYRNTGELFF. The CDR3 bases are TGTGCCAGCAGCTTAGATTACAGAAACACCGGGGAGCTGTTTTTT. Based on the CDR3 plus reference TRBV7-6 and TRBJ2-2, the full variable domain is GAGVSQSPRYKVTKRGQDVALRCDPISGHVSLYWYRQALGQGPEFLTYFNYEAQQDKSGLPNDRFSAERPEGSISTLTIQRTEQRDSAMYRCASSLDYRNTGELFFGEGSRLTVL.

There are a few counts of this clonotype. The chain is built from TRBV5-8 and TRBJ2-3; 10 bases are shared with TRBD2. CDR1 is SGHTS and CDR2 is YDEGEE in the germline V gene. CDR3 length: 17 amino acids. The V gene end was trimmed by 10 bases and the J gene end by 2 bases; junction bases not matched to a gene: 16. The CDR3, as DNA: TGTGCCGCACAAAAAGCGGGGGGGCTCCAGAACACAGATACGCAGTATTTT. This encodes CAAQKAGGLQNTDTQYF.

The V and J genes are TRBV3-1 and TRBJ2-1; D remains ambiguous. Germline V gene sequence: CDR1 LGHDT, CDR2 YNNKEL (reference sequence). There are 13 residues in the CDR3. V lost 3 bases and J 4 bases, leaving 7 bases between the germline ends. DNA of the CDR3: TGTGCCAGCAGCCAGGTTCAGTACAATGAGCAGTTCTTC. It specifies CASSQVQYNEQFF.

The table lists this clonotype with many counts. The chain carries TRBV6-1 and TRBJ1-1, with a tentative D call TRBD1 (6 bases). V gave up 5 bases and J gave up 6 bases, with 10 bases separating them. The CDR3 is 12 residues long. CDR1 is MNHNS and CDR2 is SASEGT in the germline V gene. CDR3 in amino acids: CASSSQGPEAFF. The CDR3 DNA follows: TGTGCCAGCAGTTCACAGGGCCCTGAAGCTTTCTTT.

This clonotype was seen ten or more times. The chain links TRBV11-2 to TRBJ2-7; no definite D call. Germline assignment: CDR1 SGHAT and CDR2 FQNNGV. V gave up 3 bases and J gave up 0 bases, with 9 bases separating them. The CDR3 sequence is 14 residues long. CDR3 sequence (DNA): TGTGCCAGCAGCTTTAGGGCGGACTCCTACGAGCAGTACTTC. Its translation: CASSFRADSYEQYF.

This clonotype has a count of ten or more. The chain has TRBV6-1 and TRBJ2-3; the match to TRBD2 covers 14 bases. With 4 bases clipped from V and 4 bases from J, the junction kept 1 base outside the gene matches. The CDR3 has 15 residues. Per germline, CDR1 MNHNS and CDR2 SASEGT. This chain's CDR3 is CASSGLAGGPDTQYF. CDR3 coding DNA: TGTGCCAGCAGTGGACTAGCGGGGGGGCCAGATACGCAGTATTTT.

This clonotype was observed many times. CDR3 residues: CASIQGDSTYNEQFF. The DNA for the CDR3 is TGTGCCAGCATCCAGGGGGACTCCACGTACAATGAGCAGTTCTTC. The chain employs TRBV7-9 and TRBJ2-1, with D maybe TRBD1 (7 bases). The V and J ends lost 7 bases and 4 bases respectively, with 17 bases between them. The germline gives CDR1 SEHNR, CDR2 FQNEAQ (reference sequence). This CDR3 is built from 15 residues. Full variable domain (missing parts from reference TRBV7-9 and TRBJ2-1): DTGVSQNPRHKITKRGQNVTFRCDPISEHNRLYWYRQTLGQGPEFLTYFQNEAQLEKSRLLSDRFSAERPKGSFSTLEIQRTEQGDSAMYLCASIQGDSTYNEQFFGPGTRLTVL.

At least ten counts were recorded for this clonotype. The rearrangement uses TRBV10-3 and TRBJ1-1; the D is unclear. V lost 10 bases and J 0 bases, leaving 12 bases between the germline ends. The CDR3 sequence is 13 residues long. Germline lookup yields CDR1 ENHRY and CDR2 SYGVKD. The CDR3: CATGGPLNTEAFF. As DNA, the CDR3 is TGTGCCACCGGCGGGCCGTTGAACACTGAAGCTTTCTTT.

This clonotype has ten or more counts. V and J are TRBV12-3 or TRBV12-4 and TRBJ1-1, with TRBD1 as a possible D gene (6 bases). Trimming stripped 7 bases from V and 0 bases from J, with 12 bases between. The CDR3 totals 14 residues. DNA of the CDR3: TGTGCCAGCACAGAACAGGGATTGAACACTGAAGCTTTCTTT. Protein product: CASTEQGLNTEAFF.

In this sample, this clonotype turned up many times. The chain has TRBV20-1 and TRBJ1-1, with D perhaps matching TRBD1 (6 bases). CDR3 length: 13 amino acids. CDR1 is DFQATT, CDR2 SNEGSKA, per germline (reference sequence). V was trimmed by 3 bases and J by 1 base, leaving 9 bases between them. The chain's CDR3 is CSARGHSNTEAFF. In DNA form, the CDR3 reads TGCAGTGCTAGGGGACACTCGAACACTGAAGCTTTCTTT.

The sample holds a few counts of this clonotype. The chain carries TRBV19 and TRBJ2-1; D remains unclear. The CDR3 consists of 13 residues. The germline V gene encodes CDR1 LNHDA and CDR2 SQIVND (reference sequence). The V gene lost 1 base and the J gene lost 6 bases, with 7 bases spanning the gap. The CDR3 here is CASSIVALNEQFF. The CDR3 DNA reads TGTGCCAGTAGTATAGTGGCGCTCAATGAGCAGTTCTTC.

The sample holds many counts of this clonotype. The chain combines TRBV11-2 with TRBJ2-7; D is undetermined. V lost 6 bases and J lost 6, with 15 bases in between. The CDR3 contains 13 residues. Per germline, CDR1 SGHAT and CDR2 FQNNGV. CDR3 loop: CASSWALPGEQYF. The CDR3 DNA is TGTGCCAGCAGTTGGGCCTTACCCGGCGAGCAGTACTTC.

This clonotype has only a few counts. This sequence joins TRBV4-3 and TRBJ2-2; TRBD2 matches 10 bases. This CDR3 comprises 19 residues. The V and J ends lost 0 bases and 5 bases, in that order; junction bases with no gene match: 12. Germline V lookup: CDR1 LGHNA, CDR2 YSLEER. In DNA form, the CDR3 reads TGCGCCAGCAGCCAAGAAGTCCCTAGCGGGAGAGTTAGGACCGGGGAGCTGTTTTTT. This translates into CASSQEVPSGRVRTGELFF.

This clonotype was counted a few times. V is TRBV9 and J is TRBJ1-4, with D possibly being TRBD1 (5 bases). CDR1 is SGDLS and CDR2 is YYNGEE in the germline V gene. The CDR3 covers 14 residues. V was cut by 0 bases and J by 6 bases, with 9 bases left in between. The CDR3, as DNA: TGTGCCAGCAGCGTAGGCAGGGTTGATGAAAAACTGTTTTTT. Translated, it gives CASSVGRVDEKLFF. Variable domain in full (rest from reference TRBV9 and TRBJ1-4): DSGVTQTPKHLITATGQRVTLRCSPRSGDLSVYWYQQSLDQGLQFLIQYYNGEERAKGNILERFSAQQFPDLHSELNLSSLELGDSALYFCASSVGRVDEKLFFGSGTQLSVL.

This clonotype was seen ten or more times. The chain links TRBV20-1 to TRBJ1-2, with TRBD1 identical over 10 bases. The CDR3 contains 16 residues. The V segment lost 1 base and the J segment 4 bases; nucleotides outside the gene matches: 9. CDR1 is DFQATT, CDR2 SNEGSKA, per germline (reference sequence). CDR3 in DNA: TGCAGTGCTAGAGCTCCTAGGGACAGGGGACCCTATGGCTACACCTTC. This translates into CSARAPRDRGPYGYTF.

This clonotype is labeled hyperexpanded. The genes are TRBV29-1 and TRBJ2-1; 15 nucleotides line up with TRBD2. This CDR3 spans 16 amino acids. J lost 8 bases, V lost 6 bases, and 11 bases had no gene match. Germline assignment: CDR1 SQVTM and CDR2 ANQGSEA. The CDR3 reads CSVSYPGTSGRYEQFF. The DNA for the CDR3 is TGCAGCGTCTCCTACCCCGGGACTAGCGGGAGGTATGAGCAGTTCTTC.